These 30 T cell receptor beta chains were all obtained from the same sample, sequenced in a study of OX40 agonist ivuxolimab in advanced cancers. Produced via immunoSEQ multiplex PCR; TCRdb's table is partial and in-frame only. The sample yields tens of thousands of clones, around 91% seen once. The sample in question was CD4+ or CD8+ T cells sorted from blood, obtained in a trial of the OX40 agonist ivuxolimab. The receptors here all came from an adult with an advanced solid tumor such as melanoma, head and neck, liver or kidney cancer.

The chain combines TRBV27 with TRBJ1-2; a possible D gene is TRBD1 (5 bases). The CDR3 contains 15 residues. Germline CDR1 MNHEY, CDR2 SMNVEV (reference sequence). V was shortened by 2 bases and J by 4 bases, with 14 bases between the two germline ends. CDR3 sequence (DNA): TGTGCCAGCAGTTTAGGGGGGTGGGGACTCTATGGCTACACCTTC. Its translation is CASSLGGWGLYGYTF.

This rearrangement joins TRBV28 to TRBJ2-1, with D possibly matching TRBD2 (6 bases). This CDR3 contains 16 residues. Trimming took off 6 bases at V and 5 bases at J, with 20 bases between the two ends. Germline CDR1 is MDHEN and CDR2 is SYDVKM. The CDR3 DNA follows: TGTGCCAGCAGCCCCTCCTGGGGCGGCGGGAACAATGAGCAGTTCTTC. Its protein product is CASSPSWGGGNNEQFF.

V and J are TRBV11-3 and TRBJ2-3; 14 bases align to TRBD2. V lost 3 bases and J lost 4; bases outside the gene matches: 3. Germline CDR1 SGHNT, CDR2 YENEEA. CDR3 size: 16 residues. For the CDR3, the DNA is TGTGCCAGCAGCTTCGGACTAGCGGGGGGATCAGATACGCAGTATTTT. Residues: CASSFGLAGGSDTQYF.

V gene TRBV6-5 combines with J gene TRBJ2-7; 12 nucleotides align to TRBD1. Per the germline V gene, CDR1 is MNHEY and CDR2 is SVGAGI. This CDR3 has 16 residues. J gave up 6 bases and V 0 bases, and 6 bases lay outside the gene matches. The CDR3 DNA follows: TGTGCCAGCAGTTACTCGAGGGGACAGGGGGCTCCCGAGCAGTACTTC. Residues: CASSYSRGQGAPEQYF.

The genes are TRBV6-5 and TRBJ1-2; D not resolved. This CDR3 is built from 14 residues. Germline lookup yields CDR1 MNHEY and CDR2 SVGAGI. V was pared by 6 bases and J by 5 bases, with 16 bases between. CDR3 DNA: TGTGCCAGCAGCCGCGGGGTACCTATGTATGGCTACACCTTC. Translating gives CASSRGVPMYGYTF.

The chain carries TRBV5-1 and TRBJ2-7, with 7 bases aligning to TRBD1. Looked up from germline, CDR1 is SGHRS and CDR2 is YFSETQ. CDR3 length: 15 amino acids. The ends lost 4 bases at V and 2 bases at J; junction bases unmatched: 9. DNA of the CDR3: TGCGCCAGCAGCCCCCAAAACAGGGGACCCTACGAGCAGTACTTC. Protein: CASSPQNRGPYEQYF.

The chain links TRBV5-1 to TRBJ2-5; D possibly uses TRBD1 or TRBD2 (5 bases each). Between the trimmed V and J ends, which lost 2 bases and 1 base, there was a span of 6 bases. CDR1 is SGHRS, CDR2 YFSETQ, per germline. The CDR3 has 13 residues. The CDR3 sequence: CASSFGAQETQYF. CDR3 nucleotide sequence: TGCGCCAGCAGCTTCGGGGCCCAAGAGACCCAGTACTTC.

The CDR3 protein is CASSGPGNTEAFF. CDR3 nucleotides: TGTGCCAGTTCGGGTCCTGGGAACACTGAAGCTTTCTTT. The rearrangement uses TRBV6-1 and TRBJ1-1; no clear D gene. The germline V gene encodes CDR1 MNHNS and CDR2 SASEGT. V was trimmed by 9 bases and J by 1 base, leaving 12 bases between them. This CDR3 region has 13 residues.

The CDR3 DNA follows: TGTGCCAGCAGCCAAGCCGGGACCCAGGGGTATGAGCAGTTCTTC. Translation: CASSQAGTQGYEQFF. This chain links TRBV4-2 with TRBJ2-1, with a possible D match to TRBD1 (6 bases). This CDR3 region has 15 residues. Trimming removed 1 base from V and 8 bases from J, with 15 bases in between. Germline loops: CDR1 LGHNA, CDR2 YNFKEQ.

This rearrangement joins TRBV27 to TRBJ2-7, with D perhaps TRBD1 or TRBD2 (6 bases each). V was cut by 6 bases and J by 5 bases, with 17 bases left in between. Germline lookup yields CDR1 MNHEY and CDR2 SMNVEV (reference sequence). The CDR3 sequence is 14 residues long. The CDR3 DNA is TGTGCCAGCAGGGGCCGGGTAAGGGGGGACGAGCAGTACTTC. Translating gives CASRGRVRGDEQYF.

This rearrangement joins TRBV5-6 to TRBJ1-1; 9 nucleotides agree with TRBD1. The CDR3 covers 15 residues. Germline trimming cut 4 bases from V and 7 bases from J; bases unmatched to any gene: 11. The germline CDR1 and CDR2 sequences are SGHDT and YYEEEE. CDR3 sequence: CASSAATGGWNEAFF. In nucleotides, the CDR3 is TGTGCCAGCAGCGCGGCAACAGGGGGCTGGAATGAAGCTTTCTTT.

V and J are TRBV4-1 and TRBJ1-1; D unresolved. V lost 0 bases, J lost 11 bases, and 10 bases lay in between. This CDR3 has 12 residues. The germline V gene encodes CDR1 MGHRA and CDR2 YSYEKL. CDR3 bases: TGCGCCAGCAGCCAAGATTGGGGTGGCGCTTTCTTT. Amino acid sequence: CASSQDWGGAFF.

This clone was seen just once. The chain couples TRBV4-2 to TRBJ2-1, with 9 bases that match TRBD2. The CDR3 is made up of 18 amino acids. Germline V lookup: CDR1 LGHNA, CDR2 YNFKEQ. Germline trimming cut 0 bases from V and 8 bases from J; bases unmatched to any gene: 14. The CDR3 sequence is CASSQDNSVAGEGDEQFF. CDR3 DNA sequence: TGTGCCAGCAGCCAAGATAACTCAGTAGCGGGGGAAGGAGATGAGCAGTTCTTC.

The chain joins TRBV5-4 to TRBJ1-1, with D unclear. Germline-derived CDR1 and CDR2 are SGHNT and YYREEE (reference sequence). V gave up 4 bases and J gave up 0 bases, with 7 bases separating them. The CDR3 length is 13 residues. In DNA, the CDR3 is TGTGCCAGCAGCCGAGCCCTGAACACTGAAGCTTTCTTT. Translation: CASSRALNTEAFF.

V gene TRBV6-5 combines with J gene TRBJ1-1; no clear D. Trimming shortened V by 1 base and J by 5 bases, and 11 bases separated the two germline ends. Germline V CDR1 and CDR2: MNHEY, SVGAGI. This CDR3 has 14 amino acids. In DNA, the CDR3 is TGTGCCAGCAGTTACTATTTGGGGAATACTGAAGCTTTCTTT. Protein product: CASSYYLGNTEAFF.

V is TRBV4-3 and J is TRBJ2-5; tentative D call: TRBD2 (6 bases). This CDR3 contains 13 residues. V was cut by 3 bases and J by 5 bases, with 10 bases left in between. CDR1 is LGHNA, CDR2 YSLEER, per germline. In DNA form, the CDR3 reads TGCGCCAGCAGCCATTCCCGGGAGGAGACCCAGTACTTC. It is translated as CASSHSREETQYF.

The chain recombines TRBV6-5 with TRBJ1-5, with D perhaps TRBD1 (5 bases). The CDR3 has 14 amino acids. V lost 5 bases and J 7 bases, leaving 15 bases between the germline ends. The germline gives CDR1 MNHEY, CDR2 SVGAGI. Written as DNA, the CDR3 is TGTGCCAGCAGTGAAAAGCGTCGGGACCAGCCCCAGCATTTT. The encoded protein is CASSEKRRDQPQHF.

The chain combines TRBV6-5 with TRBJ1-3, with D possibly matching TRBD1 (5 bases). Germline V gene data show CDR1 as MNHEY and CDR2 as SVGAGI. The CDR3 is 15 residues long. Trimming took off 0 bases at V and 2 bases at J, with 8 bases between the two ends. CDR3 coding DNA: TGTGCCAGCAGTTACTCGAAGGGGACTGGAAACACCATATATTTT. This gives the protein CASSYSKGTGNTIYF.

The CDR3 sequence: CASSVAPGGAYEQYF. In DNA, the CDR3 is TGTGCCAGCAGCGTAGCGCCGGGGGGGGCATACGAGCAGTACTTC. The chain is built from TRBV9 and TRBJ2-7; 8 bases are a match to TRBD2. Germline values: CDR1 SGDLS, CDR2 YYNGEE. V trimming: 0 bases; J trimming: 4 bases; junction bases outside the gene matches: 6. The CDR3 has 15 amino acids.

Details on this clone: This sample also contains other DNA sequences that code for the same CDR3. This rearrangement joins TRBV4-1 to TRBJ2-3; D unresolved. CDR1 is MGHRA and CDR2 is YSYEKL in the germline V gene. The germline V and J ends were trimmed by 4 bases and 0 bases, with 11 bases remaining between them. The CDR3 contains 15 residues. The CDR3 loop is CASSLSLTSTDTQYF. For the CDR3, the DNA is TGCGCCAGCAGCCTTAGCCTCACTAGCACAGATACGCAGTATTTT.

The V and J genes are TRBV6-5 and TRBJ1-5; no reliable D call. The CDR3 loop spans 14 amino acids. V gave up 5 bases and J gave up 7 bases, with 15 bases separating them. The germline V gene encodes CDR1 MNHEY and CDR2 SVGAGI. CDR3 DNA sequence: TGTGCCAGCAGTGACCGCAAGGCGGGACAGCCCCAGCATTTT. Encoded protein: CASSDRKAGQPQHF.

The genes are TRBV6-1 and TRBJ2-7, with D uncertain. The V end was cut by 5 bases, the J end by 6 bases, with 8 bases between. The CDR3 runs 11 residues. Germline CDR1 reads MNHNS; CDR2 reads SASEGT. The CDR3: CASSSNSEQYF. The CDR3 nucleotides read TGTGCCAGCAGTAGCAACAGCGAGCAGTACTTC.

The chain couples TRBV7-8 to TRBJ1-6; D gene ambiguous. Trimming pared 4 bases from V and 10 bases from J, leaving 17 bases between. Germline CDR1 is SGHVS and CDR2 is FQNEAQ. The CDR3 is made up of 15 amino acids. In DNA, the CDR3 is TGTGCCAGCAGCTGGGCTCGCGGGGTCTACTCACCCCTCCACTTT. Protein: CASSWARGVYSPLHF.

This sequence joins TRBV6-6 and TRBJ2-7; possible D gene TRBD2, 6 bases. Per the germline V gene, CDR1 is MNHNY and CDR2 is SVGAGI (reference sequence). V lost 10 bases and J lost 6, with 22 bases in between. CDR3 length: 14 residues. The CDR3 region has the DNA TGTGCCACCCGCGGGCAGTCGGGAGTGGGCGAGCAGTACTTC. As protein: CATRGQSGVGEQYF.

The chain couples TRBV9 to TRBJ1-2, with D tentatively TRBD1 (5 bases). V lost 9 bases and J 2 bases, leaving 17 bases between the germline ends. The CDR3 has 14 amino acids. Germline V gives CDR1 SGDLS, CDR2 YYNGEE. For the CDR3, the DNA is TGTGCCATCCCCGGGCAGGGAGGAAACTATGGCTACACCTTC. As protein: CAIPGQGGNYGYTF.

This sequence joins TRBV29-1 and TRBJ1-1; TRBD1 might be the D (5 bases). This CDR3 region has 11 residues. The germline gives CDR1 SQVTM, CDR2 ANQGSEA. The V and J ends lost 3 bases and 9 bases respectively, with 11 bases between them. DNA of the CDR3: TGCAGCGTTGAGACAGCAGCTAAAGCTTTCTTT. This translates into CSVETAAKAFF.

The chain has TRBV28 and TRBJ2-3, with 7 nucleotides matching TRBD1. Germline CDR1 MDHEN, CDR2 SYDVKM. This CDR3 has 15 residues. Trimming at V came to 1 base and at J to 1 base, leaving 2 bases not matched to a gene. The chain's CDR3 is CASSLFQGGTDTQYF. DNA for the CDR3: TGTGCCAGCAGTTTATTTCAGGGGGGCACAGATACGCAGTATTTT.

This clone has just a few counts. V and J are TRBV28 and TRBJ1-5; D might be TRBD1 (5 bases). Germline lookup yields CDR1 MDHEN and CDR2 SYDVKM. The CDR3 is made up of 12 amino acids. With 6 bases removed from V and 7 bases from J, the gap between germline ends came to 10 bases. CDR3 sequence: CASRAGYQPQHF. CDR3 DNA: TGTGCCAGCAGGGCAGGGTACCAGCCCCAGCATTTT.

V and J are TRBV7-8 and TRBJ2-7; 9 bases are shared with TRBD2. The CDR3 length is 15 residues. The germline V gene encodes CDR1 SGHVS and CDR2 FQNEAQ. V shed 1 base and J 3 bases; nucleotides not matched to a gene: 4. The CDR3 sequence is CASSLGLAGLYEQYF. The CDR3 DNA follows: TGTGCCAGCAGCTTAGGGCTAGCGGGGCTCTACGAGCAGTACTTC.

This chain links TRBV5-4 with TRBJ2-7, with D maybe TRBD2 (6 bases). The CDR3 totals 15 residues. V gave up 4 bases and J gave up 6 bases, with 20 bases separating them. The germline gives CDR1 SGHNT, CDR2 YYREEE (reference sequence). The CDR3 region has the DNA TGTGCCAGCAGCGCCAGAGCGGGTCGGTCGGGCGAGCAGTACTTC. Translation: CASSARAGRSGEQYF.